The T cell receptor (beta chain) described here comes from a study of PD-1 blockade in mismatch repair-deficient tumors. The overall study: Enrolled about 2013-2017, patients had progressing, pretreated mismatch repair-deficient cancers of 12 types.

Trimming stripped 1 base from V and 0 bases from J, with 13 bases between. Germline V gene lookup returns CDR1 SGHDT and CDR2 YYEEEE. The CDR3 length is 16 residues. Three pembrolizumab responders had their TCRs sequenced. Repertoires were generated with immunoSEQ multiplex PCR, while TCRdb's copy carries only in-frame clones and drops some. The sample lists tens of thousands of clones, almost 80% occurring once. On this clone: Antigen: not known.

Study-level findings and limits: Tumor-resident clones, often absent from pretreatment blood, expanded after pembrolizumab and then contracted.

The material was peripheral blood, obtained 2 weeks after starting pembrolizumab. This receptor was obtained from an adult with mismatch repair-deficient cancer. The chain couples TRBV5-6 to TRBJ1-1; D is undetermined. In DNA, the CDR3 is TGTGCCAGCAGCTTGCGGTCACGGCCCATGAACACTGAAGCTTTCTTT. Translation gives CASSLRSRPMNTEAFF.